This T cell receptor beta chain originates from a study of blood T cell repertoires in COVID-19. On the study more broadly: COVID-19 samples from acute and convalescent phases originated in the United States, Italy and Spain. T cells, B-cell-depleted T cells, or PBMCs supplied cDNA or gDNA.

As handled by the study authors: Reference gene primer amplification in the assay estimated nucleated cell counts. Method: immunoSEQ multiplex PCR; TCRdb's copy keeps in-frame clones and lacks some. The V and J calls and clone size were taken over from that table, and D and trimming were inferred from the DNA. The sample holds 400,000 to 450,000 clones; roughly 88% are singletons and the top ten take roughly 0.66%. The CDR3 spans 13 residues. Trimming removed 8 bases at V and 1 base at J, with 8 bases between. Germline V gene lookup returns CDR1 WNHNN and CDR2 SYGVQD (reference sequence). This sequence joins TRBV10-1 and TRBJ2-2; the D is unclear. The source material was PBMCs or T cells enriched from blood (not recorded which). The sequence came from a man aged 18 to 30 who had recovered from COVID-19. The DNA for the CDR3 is TGCGCCAGCCGGCCAGGGAACACCGGGGAGCTGTTTTTT. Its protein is CASRPGNTGELFF.